A selection of T cell receptor beta chains follows, all from one sample in a study of T cells in tuberculosis. Sequenced by immunoSEQ multiplex PCR; TCRdb stores in-frame clones only, minus some. In the table there are tens of thousands of clones, approximately 90% of which are singletons. Sequencing used CD1b-GMM tetramer-negative cells sorted from PBMCs. These receptors were taken from an adult woman with latent tuberculosis. The CDR3 runs from the conserved cysteine through the conserved F or W. Each record gives: CDR3 protein, CDR3 DNA, J gene, V gene, D gene, clone size. The D gene is left open where the match is weak. Clone sizes are given selectively: once, few, many, or a class where the clone is expanded.

CASRDPGHLYEQYF,TGCGCCAGCAGGGACCCGGGACACCTCTACGAGCAGTACTTC,TRBJ2-7,TRBV5-1,-,-
CANSSGGGRVRGGYTF,TGTGCCAACAGCTCCGGCGGGGGACGGGTAAGGGGAGGCTACACCTTC,TRBJ1-2,TRBV5-6,-,-
CASSLTPGQGPGGTEAFF,TGTGCCAGCAGCTTAACCCCGGGACAGGGTCCTGGGGGCACTGAAGCTTTCTTT,TRBJ1-1,TRBV7-6,TRBD1,-
CASSSTRGGPEQYF,TGTGCCAGCAGTTCCACCCGAGGAGGACCCGAGCAGTACTTC,TRBJ2-7,TRBV6-9,-,-
CASSFLLTGYSYNEQFF,TGTGCCAGCAGTTTCCTTTTGACAGGGTACTCCTACAATGAGCAGTTCTTC,TRBJ2-1,TRBV28,TRBD1,-
CASKQGRTDTQYF,TGTGCCAGCAAACAGGGCCGCACAGATACGCAGTATTTT,TRBJ2-3,TRBV4-2,-,-
CASSLSTGVSTEAFF,TGTGCCAGCAGCTTGTCTACAGGGGTAAGCACTGAAGCTTTCTTT,TRBJ1-1,TRBV5-4,TRBD1,once
CASSLRGGNNSPLHF,TGTGCCAGCAGCTTGCGGGGCGGCAATAATTCACCCCTCCACTTT,TRBJ1-6,TRBV6-6,-,few
CASSYASYGEAFF,TGTGCCAGCAGTTACGCAAGTTACGGTGAAGCTTTCTTT,TRBJ1-1,TRBV6-5,-,-
CASSVSGLVNTEAFF,TGTGCCAGTAGTGTATCAGGATTGGTGAACACTGAAGCTTTCTTT,TRBJ1-1,TRBV19,-,-
CASSSYTPYNEQFF,TGTGCCAGCAGCTCATACACGCCGTACAATGAGCAGTTCTTC,TRBJ2-1,TRBV7-2,-,-
CASSPGQGAGYTF,TGCGCCAGCAGCCCCGGACAGGGAGCCGGCTACACCTTC,TRBJ1-2,TRBV5-1,TRBD1,once
CASSLGQVAKNIQYF,TGTGCCAGCAGCTTAGGACAGGTAGCCAAAAACATTCAGTACTTC,TRBJ2-4,TRBV5-8,TRBD1,-
CASRPGTGVSETQYF,TGTGCCAGCAGGCCCGGGACAGGGGTCTCGGAGACCCAGTACTTC,TRBJ2-5,TRBV5-4,TRBD1,once
CASSYRGLAGGETQYF,TGTGCCAGCAGTTACAGGGGACTAGCGGGGGGGGAGACCCAGTACTTC,TRBJ2-5,TRBV6-5,TRBD2,once
CASTGDRGQPQHF,TGTGCCAGCACTGGGGACAGGGGTCAGCCCCAGCATTTT,TRBJ1-5,TRBV7-8,TRBD1,-
CAWSPRDGYGYTF,TGTGCCTGGAGTCCGCGGGACGGATATGGCTACACCTTC,TRBJ1-2,TRBV30,-,-
CASSLWAGGEEKLFF,TGTGCCAGCAGCCTCTGGGCAGGCGGGGAGGAAAAACTGTTTTTT,TRBJ1-4,TRBV7-9,-,-
CAQGQGAGNEQFF,TGTGCTCAGGGACAGGGGGCTGGTAATGAGCAGTTCTTC,TRBJ2-1,TRBV30,TRBD1,once
CASSSGQFNQPQHF,TGCGCCAGCAGCTCGGGACAGTTCAATCAGCCCCAGCATTTT,TRBJ1-5,TRBV5-1,TRBD1,-
CASSERLAGNEQYF,TGCGCCAGCAGCGAAAGACTAGCGGGTAACGAGCAGTACTTC,TRBJ2-7,TRBV5-1,TRBD2,-
CAISDLSGGGSYNEQFF,TGTGCCATCAGTGATCTATCGGGGGGAGGATCCTACAATGAGCAGTTCTTC,TRBJ2-1,TRBV10-3,TRBD2,-
CASSLGRAGSSTDTQYF,TGTGCCAGCAGCTTAGGGAGAGCGGGGTCTAGCACAGATACGCAGTATTTT,TRBJ2-3,TRBV7-2,TRBD2,once
CASSAAAGGPEAFF,TGTGCCAGCAGCGCAGCGGCGGGAGGCCCTGAAGCTTTCTTT,TRBJ1-1,TRBV6-5,-,-
CASRTGGGEQFF,TGTGCCAGCAGGACAGGGGGGGGTGAGCAGTTCTTC,TRBJ2-1,TRBV27,TRBD1,-
CASSLARGGGNEQFF,TGTGCCAGCAGCTTAGCGCGGGGGGGAGGCAATGAGCAGTTCTTC,TRBJ2-1,TRBV7-2,TRBD2,-
CSVYTGSTGELFF,TGCAGCGTTTACACGGGGTCTACCGGGGAGCTGTTTTTT,TRBJ2-2,TRBV29-1,-,-
CASSLEQGGTEAFF,TGTGCCAGCAGCTTGGAACAGGGAGGGACTGAAGCTTTCTTT,TRBJ1-1,TRBV5-6,-,-
CASSYGQTNEKLFF,TGTGCCAGCAGCTACGGACAGACTAATGAAAAACTGTTTTTT,TRBJ1-4,TRBV11-2,-,once
CASSNLAGGLNEQFF,TGTGCCAGCAGTAACCTAGCGGGGGGGCTCAATGAGCAGTTCTTC,TRBJ2-1,TRBV6-5,TRBD2,-
CASSFTGQNNEKLFF,TGTGCCAGCAGCTTCACGGGACAGAATAATGAAAAACTGTTTTTT,TRBJ1-4,TRBV7-9,TRBD1,-
CASSPRGLGAKYGYTF,TGTGCCAGCAGCCCACGCGGCTTGGGGGCAAAATATGGCTACACCTTC,TRBJ1-2,TRBV5-4,-,-
CASSLDITGELFF,TGCGCCAGCAGCTTGGACATCACCGGGGAGCTGTTTTTT,TRBJ2-2,TRBV5-1,-,-
CASRRFGNTGELFF,TGTGCCAGCAGGCGCTTCGGGAACACCGGGGAGCTGTTTTTT,TRBJ2-2,TRBV7-2,-,-
CASSLDRPGTQYF,TGTGCCAGCAGCTTAGATCGCCCAGGGACCCAGTACTTC,TRBJ2-5,TRBV7-2,-,-